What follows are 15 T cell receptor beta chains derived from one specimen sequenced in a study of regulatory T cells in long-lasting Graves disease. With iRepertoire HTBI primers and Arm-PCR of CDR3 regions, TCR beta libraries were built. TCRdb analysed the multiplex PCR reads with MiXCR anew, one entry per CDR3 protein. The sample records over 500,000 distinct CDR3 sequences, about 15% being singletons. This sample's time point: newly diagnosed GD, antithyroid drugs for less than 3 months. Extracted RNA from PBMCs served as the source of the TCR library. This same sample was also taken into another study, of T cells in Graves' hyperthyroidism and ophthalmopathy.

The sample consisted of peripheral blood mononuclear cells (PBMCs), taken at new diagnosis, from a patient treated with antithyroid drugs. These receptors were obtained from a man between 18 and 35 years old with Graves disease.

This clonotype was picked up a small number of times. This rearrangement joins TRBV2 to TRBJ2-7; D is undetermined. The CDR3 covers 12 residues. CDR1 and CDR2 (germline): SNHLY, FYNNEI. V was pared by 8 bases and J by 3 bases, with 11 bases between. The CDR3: CASLSRGYEQYF. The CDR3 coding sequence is TGTGCCAGCTTGAGCAGAGGCTACGAGCAGTACTTC. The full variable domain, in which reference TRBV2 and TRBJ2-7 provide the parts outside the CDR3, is EPEVTQTPSHQVTQMGQEVILRCVPISNHLYFYWYRQILGQKVEFLVSFYNNEISEKSEIFDDQFSVERPDGSNFTLKIRSTKLEDSAMYFCASLSRGYEQYFGPGTRLTVT.

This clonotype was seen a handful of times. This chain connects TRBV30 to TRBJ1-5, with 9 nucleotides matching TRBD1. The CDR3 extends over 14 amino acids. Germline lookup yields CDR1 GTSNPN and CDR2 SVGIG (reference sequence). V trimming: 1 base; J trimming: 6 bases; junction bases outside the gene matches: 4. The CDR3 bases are TGTGCCTGGAGTGGGACAGGGGTTGGTCAGCCCCAGCATTTT. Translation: CAWSGTGVGQPQHF.

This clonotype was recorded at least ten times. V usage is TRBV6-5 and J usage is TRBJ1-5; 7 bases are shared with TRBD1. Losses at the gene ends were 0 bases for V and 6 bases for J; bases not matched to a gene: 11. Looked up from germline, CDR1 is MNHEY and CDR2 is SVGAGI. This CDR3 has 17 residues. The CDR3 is CASSYSWTGLGSQPQHF. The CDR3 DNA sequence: TGTGCCAGCAGTTACTCTTGGACAGGACTGGGTAGTCAGCCCCAGCATTTT.

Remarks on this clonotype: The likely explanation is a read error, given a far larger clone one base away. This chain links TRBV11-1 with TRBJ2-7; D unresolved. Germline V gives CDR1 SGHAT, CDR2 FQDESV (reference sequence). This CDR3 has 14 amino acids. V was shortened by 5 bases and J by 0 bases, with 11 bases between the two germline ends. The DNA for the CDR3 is TGTGCCAGCAGCGGTCGACCCGACTCCTACGAGCAGTACTTC. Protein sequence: CASSGRPDSYEQYF. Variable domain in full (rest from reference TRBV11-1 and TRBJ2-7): EAEVAQSPRYKITEKSQAVAFWCDPISGHATLYWYRQILGQGPELLVQFQDESVVDDSQLPKDRFSAERLKGVDSTLKIQPAELGDSAMYLCASSGRPDSYEQYFGPGTRLTVT.

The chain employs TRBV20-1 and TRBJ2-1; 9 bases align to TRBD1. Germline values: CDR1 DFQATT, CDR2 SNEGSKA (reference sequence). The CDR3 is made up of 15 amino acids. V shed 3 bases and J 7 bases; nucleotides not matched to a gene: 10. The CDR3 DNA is TGCAGTGCTAGCGCCGGGACAGGGTGGGTAAATGAGCAGTTCTTC. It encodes CSASAGTGWVNEQFF.

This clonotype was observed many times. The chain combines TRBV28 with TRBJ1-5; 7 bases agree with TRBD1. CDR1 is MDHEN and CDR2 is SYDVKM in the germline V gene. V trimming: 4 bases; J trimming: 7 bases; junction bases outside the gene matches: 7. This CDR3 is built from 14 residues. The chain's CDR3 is CASSSGQLVQPQHF. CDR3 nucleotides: TGTGCCAGCAGTTCGGGACAGCTAGTACAGCCCCAGCATTTT.

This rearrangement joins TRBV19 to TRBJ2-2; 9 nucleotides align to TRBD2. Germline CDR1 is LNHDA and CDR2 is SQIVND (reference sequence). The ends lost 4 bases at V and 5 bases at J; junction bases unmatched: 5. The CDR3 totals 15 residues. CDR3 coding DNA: TGTGCCAGTAGTACAGCGGGAGGATGGACCGGGGAGCTGTTTTTT. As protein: CASSTAGGWTGELFF.

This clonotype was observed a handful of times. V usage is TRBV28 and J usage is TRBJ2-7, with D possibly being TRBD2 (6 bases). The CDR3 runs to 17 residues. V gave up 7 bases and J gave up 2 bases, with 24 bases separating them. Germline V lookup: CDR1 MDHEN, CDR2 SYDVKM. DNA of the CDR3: TGTGCCAGCAAAACCCCAGACTATAGCGGTAACACCTACGAGCAGTACTTC. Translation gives CASKTPDYSGNTYEQYF.

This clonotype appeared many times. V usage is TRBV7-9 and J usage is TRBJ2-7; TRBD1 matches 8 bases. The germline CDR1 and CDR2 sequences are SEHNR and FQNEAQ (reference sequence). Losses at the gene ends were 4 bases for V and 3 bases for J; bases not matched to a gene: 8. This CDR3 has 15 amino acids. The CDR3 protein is CASSSAGTGDYEQYF. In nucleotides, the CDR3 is TGTGCCAGCAGCTCGGCCGGGACAGGTGACTACGAGCAGTACTTC.

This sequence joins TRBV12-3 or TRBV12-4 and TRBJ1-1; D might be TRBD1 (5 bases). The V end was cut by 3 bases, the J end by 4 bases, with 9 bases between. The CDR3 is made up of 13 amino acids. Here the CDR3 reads CASSFGQGTEAFF. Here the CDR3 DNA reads TGTGCCAGCAGTTTTGGGCAGGGCACTGAAGCTTTCTTT.

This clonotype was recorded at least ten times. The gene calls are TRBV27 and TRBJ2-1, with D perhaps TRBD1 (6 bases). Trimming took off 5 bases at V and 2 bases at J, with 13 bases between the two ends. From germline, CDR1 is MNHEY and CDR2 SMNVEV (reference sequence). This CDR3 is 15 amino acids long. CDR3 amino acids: CASSPSEGAYNEQFF. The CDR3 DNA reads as TGTGCCAGCAGTCCCAGTGAGGGGGCCTACAATGAGCAGTTCTTC.

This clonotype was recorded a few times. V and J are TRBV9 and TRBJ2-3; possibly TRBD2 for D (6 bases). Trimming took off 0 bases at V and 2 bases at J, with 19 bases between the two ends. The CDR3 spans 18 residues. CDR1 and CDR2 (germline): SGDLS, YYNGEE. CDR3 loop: CASSVASGERGFTDTQYF. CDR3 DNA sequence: TGTGCCAGCAGCGTAGCTTCGGGGGAGAGAGGGTTCACAGATACGCAGTATTTT.

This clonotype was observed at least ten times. The chain's CDR3 is CASSFIGRVGEQYF. CDR3 in DNA: TGTGCCAGCAGTTTCATTGGCAGGGTAGGCGAGCAGTACTTC. The chain recombines TRBV27 with TRBJ2-7; tentatively, D is TRBD1 (5 bases). The CDR3 consists of 14 residues. CDR1 and CDR2 (germline): MNHEY, SMNVEV (reference sequence). Trimming left V 3 bases short and J 6 bases short, with 15 bases between.

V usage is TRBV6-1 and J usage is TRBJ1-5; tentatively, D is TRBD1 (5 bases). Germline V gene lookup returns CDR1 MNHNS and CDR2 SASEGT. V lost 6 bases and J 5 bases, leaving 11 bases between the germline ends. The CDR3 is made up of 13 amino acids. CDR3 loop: CASRGTWDQPQHF. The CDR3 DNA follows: TGTGCCAGCAGGGGGACCTGGGATCAGCCCCAGCATTTT.

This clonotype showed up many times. In nucleotides, the CDR3 is TGTGCCAGCAGCCAAGTTGTCCGGGACAATGAGCAGTTCTTC. Translation gives CASSQVVRDNEQFF. V gene TRBV11-2 combines with J gene TRBJ2-1; D remains ambiguous. Germline CDR1 is SGHAT and CDR2 is FQNNGV. Between the trimmed V and J ends, which lost 5 bases and 5 bases, there was a span of 13 bases. There are 14 residues in the CDR3. Full variable domain (missing parts from reference TRBV11-2 and TRBJ2-1): EAGVAQSPRYKIIEKRQSVAFWCNPISGHATLYWYQQILGQGPKLLIQFQNNGVVDDSQLPKDRFSAERLKGVDSTLKIQPAKLEDSAVYLCASSQVVRDNEQFFGPGTRLTVL.